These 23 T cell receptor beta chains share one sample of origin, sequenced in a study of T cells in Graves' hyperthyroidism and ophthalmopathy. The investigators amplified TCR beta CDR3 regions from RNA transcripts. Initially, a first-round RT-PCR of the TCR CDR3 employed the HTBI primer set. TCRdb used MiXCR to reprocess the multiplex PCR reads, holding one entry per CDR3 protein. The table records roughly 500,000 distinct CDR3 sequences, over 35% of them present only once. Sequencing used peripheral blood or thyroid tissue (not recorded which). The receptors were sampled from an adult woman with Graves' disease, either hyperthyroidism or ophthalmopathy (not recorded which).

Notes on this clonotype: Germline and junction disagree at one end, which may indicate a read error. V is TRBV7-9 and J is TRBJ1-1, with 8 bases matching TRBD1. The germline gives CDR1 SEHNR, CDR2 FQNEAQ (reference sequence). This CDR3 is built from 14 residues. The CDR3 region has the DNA TGTGCCAGCAGCTTCCCCGGGACAGGATTAGGTGATCTCTTT. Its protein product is CASSFPGTGLGDLF.

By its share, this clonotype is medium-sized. The CDR3 bases are TGCAGCGTTCGCGGTGGCACCAAGGCTCACGAGCAGTACTTC. This translates into CSVRGGTKAHEQYF. The rearrangement links TRBV29-1 to TRBJ2-7; D call uncertain. CDR1 SQVTM and CDR2 ANQGSEA come from the germline V gene. The CDR3 extends over 14 amino acids. Trimming shortened V by 5 bases and J by 5 bases, and 19 bases separated the two germline ends.

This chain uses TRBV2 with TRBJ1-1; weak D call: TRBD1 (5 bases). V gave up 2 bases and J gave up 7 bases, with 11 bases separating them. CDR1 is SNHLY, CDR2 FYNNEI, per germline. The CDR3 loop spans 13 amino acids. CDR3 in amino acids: CASSEQGRYEAFF. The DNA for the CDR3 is TGTGCCAGCAGTGAACAGGGACGTTATGAAGCTTTCTTT.

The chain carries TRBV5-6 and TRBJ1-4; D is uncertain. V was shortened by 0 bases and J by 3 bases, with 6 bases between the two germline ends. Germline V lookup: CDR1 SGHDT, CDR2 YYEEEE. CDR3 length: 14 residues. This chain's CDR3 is CASSLDSPNEKLFF. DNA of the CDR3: TGTGCCAGCAGCTTGGACAGCCCTAATGAAAAACTGTTTTTT.

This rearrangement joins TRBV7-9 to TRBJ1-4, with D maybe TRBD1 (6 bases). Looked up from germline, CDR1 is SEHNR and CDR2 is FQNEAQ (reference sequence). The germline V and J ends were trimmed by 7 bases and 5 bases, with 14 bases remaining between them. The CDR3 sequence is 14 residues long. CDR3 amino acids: CASTSGQTNEKLFF. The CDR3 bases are TGTGCCAGCACCTCGGGACAAACGAATGAAAAACTGTTTTTT.

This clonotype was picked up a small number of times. DNA of the CDR3: TGCGCCAGCCGCGGAGTTAGCGGCAGGAACGAGCAGTACTTC. Its protein product is CASRGVSGRNEQYF. The chain has TRBV5-1 and TRBJ2-7, with D maybe TRBD2 (6 bases). CDR1 and CDR2 (germline): SGHRS, YFSETQ. The V gene lost 7 bases and the J gene lost 5 bases, with 19 bases spanning the gap. This CDR3 comprises 14 residues.

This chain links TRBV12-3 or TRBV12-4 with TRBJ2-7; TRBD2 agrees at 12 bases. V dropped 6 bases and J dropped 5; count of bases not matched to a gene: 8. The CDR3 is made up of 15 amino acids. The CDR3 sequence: CASSHTSGRRDEQYF. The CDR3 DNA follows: TGTGCCAGCAGCCACACTAGCGGGAGGAGGGACGAGCAGTACTTC.

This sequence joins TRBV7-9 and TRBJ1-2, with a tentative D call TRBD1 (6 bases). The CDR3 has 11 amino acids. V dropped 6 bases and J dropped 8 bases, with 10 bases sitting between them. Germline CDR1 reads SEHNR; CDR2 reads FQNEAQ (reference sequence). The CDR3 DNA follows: TGTGCCAGCAGTGACCAGGGGGGCTACACCTTC. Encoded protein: CASSDQGGYTF.

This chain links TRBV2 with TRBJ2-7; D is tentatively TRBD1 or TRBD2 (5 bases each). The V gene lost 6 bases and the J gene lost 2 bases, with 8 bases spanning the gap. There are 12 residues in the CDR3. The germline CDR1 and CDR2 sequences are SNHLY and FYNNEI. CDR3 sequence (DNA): TGTGCCAGCAGCGGGACCACCTACGAGCAGTACTTC. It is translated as CASSGTTYEQYF.

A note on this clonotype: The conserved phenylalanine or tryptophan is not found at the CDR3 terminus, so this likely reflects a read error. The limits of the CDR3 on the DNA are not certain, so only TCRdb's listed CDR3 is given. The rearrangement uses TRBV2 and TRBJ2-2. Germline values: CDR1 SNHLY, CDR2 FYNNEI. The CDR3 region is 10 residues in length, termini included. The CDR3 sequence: CASINRGRLS.

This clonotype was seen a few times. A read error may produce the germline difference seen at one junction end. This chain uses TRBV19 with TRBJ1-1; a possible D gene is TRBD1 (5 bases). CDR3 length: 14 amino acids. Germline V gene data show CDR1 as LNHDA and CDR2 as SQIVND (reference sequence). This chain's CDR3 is CASRIENRPSGAFF. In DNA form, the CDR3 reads TGTGCCAGTAGGATAGAAAACAGGCCTTCGGGAGCTTTCTTT.

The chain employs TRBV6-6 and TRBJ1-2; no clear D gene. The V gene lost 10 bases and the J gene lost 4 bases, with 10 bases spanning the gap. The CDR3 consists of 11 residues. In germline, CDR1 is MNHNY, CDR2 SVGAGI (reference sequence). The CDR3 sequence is CATSGFYGYTF. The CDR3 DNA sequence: TGTGCCACCTCCGGGTTCTATGGCTACACCTTC.

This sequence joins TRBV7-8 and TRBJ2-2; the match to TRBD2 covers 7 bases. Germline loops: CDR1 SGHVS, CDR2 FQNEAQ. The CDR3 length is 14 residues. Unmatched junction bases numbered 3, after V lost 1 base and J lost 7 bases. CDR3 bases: TGTGCCAGCAGCTTAGTCGGGGGGTACGGGGAGCTGTTTTTT. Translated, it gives CASSLVGGYGELFF.

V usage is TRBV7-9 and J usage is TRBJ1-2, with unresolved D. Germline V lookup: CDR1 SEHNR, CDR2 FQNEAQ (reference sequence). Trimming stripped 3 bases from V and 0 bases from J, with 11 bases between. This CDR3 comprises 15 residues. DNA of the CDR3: TGTGCCAGCAGCTTTACGCTGGGCTCTAACTATGGCTACACCTTC. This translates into CASSFTLGSNYGYTF.

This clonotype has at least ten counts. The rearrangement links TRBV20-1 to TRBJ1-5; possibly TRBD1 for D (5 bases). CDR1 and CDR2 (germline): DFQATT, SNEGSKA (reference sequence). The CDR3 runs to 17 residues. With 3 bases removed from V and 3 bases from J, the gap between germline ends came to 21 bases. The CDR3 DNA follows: TGCAGTGCTAGCCGGGAAGCTAGGGGACTATACAATCAGCCCCAGCATTTT. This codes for CSASREARGLYNQPQHF.

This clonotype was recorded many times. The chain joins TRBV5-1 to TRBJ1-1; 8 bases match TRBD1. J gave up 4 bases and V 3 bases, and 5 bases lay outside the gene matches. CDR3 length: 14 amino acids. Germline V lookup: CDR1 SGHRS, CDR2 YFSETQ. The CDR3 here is CASSWTGWGTEAFF. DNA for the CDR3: TGCGCCAGCAGCTGGACAGGGTGGGGCACTGAAGCTTTCTTT.

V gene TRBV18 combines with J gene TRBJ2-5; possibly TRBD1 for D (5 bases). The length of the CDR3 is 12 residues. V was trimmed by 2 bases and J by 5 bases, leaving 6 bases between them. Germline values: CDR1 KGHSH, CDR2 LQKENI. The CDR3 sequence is CASSPNRETQYF. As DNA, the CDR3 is TGTGCCAGCTCACCAAACAGGGAGACCCAGTACTTC. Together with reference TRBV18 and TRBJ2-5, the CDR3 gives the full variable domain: NAGVMQNPRHLVRRRGQEARLRCSPMKGHSHVYWYRQLPEEGLKFMVYLQKENIIDESGMPKERFSAEFPKEGPSILRIQQVVRGDSAAYFCASSPNRETQYFGPGTRLLVL.

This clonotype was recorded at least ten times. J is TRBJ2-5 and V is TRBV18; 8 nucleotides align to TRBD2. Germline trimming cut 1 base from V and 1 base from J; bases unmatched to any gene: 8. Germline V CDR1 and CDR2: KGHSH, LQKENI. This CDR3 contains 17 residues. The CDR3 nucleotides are TGTGCCAGCTCACCACGGCAAGCGGGAGCTCTCCAAGAGACCCAGTACTTC. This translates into CASSPRQAGALQETQYF.

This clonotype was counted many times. This CDR3 is CASSLPATNYGYTF. In nucleotides, the CDR3 is TGTGCCAGCAGCTTACCTGCTACTAACTATGGCTACACCTTC. The chain has TRBV7-9 and TRBJ1-2, with no clear D. V lost 2 bases and J lost 0, with 7 bases in between. This CDR3 is 14 amino acids long. The V gene's germline CDR1 is SEHNR and CDR2 FQNEAQ (reference sequence).

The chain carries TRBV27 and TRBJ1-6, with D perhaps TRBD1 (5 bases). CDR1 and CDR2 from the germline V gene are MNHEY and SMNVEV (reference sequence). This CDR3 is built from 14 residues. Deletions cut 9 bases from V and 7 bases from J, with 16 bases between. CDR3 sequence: CASHRQTPNSPLHF. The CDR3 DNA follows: TGTGCCAGTCATCGACAGACCCCAAATTCACCCCTCCACTTT.

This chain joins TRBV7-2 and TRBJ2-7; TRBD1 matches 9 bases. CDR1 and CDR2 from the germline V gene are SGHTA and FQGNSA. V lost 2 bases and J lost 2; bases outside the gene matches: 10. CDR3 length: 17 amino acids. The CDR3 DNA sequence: TGTGCCAGCAGCTTATCCGCCTGGGGACAGGGCGCCTACGAGCAGTACTTC. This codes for CASSLSAWGQGAYEQYF.

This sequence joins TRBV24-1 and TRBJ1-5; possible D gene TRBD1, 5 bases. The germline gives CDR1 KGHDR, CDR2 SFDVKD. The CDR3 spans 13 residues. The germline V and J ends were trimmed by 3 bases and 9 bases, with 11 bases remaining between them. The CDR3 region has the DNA TGTGCCACCAGTGATATAGAGAGGGGGCCCCAGCATTTT. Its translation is CATSDIERGPQHF.

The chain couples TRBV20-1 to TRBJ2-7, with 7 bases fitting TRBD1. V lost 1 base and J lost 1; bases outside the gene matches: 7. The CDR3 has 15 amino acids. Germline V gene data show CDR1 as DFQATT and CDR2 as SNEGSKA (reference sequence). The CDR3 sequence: CSARVNPGGSYEQYF. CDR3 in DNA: TGCAGTGCTAGAGTGAATCCAGGGGGATCCTACGAGCAGTACTTC.